Listed below are T cell receptor beta chains from one sample, sequenced in a study of T-cell reconstitution after alpha-beta-depleted transplantation in children. One entry per CDR3 protein results from TCRdb running MiXCR on the PCR reads. In the table there are about 250,000 distinct CDR3 sequences, 20% to 30% of which are singletons. The sample here was PBMCs, mostly from graft donor cells, taken 360 days after TCRalphabeta/CD19-depleted stem cell transplant. These receptors originate from a female patient aged 2-9 years who had a stem cell transplant for congenital amegakaryocytic thrombocytopenia, so the T cells may come from the graft donor. Each CDR3 is given with its conserved first and last residue. Fields, in order: D gene, V gene, clone size, CDR3 length, J gene, CDR3 DNA, CDR3 protein. A D gene is named only where the DNA matches it firmly. Size tells how often a clone was seen (once, few, many) or the class of an expanded clone, and some rows leave it out.

d_gene: TRBD2; v_gene: TRBV5-1; abundance: few; len: 17; j_gene: TRBJ2-1; CDR3nt: TGCGCCAGCAGCGCCGGACTAGCGGGAGTGTCCTACAATGAGCAGTTCTTC; CDR3aa: CASSAGLAGVSYNEQFF
d_gene: TRBD1; v_gene: TRBV5-1; abundance: .; len: 14; j_gene: TRBJ1-2; CDR3nt: TGCGCCAGCAGCTTGGTGGGACAGGGTAATGGCTACACCTTC; CDR3aa: CASSLVGQGNGYTF
d_gene: .; v_gene: TRBV12-3/TRBV12-4; abundance: few; len: 16; j_gene: TRBJ1-1; CDR3nt: TGTGCCAGCAGTTTAGCCTGGAGGGGGTGGGGAGGTGAAGCTTTCTTT; CDR3aa: CASSLAWRGWGGEAFF
d_gene: TRBD2; v_gene: TRBV28; abundance: .; len: 14; j_gene: TRBJ2-1; CDR3nt: TGTGCCAGCAGATATAGCGGGAGGGGATGGGAGCAGTTCTTC; CDR3aa: CASRYSGRGWEQFF
d_gene: .; v_gene: TRBV20-1; abundance: few; len: 13; j_gene: TRBJ1-3; CDR3nt: TGCAGTGCTAGACGTGTGGGGTTAAACACCATATATTTT; CDR3aa: CSARRVGLNTIYF
d_gene: TRBD1; v_gene: TRBV10-3; abundance: few; len: 14; j_gene: TRBJ2-5; CDR3nt: TGTGCCATCAACCCGGGACAGGGGAAAGAGACCCAGTACTTC; CDR3aa: CAINPGQGKETQYF
d_gene: .; v_gene: TRBV12-3/TRBV12-4; abundance: few; len: 13; j_gene: TRBJ2-1; CDR3nt: TGTGCCAGCAGCCCCTGGGTGAGGGATGAGCAGTTCTTC; CDR3aa: CASSPWVRDEQFF
d_gene: .; v_gene: TRBV10-3; abundance: few; len: 12; j_gene: TRBJ2-7; CDR3nt: TGTGCCATCGGGGCAGGAGGGTACGAGCAGTACTTC; CDR3aa: CAIGAGGYEQYF
d_gene: TRBD2; v_gene: TRBV24-1; abundance: few; len: 15; j_gene: TRBJ2-3; CDR3nt: TGTGCCACCAGTGAACGGGGGGAGGGCACAGATACGCAGTATTTT; CDR3aa: CATSERGEGTDTQYF
d_gene: .; v_gene: TRBV4-1; abundance: many; len: 14; j_gene: TRBJ2-2; CDR3nt: TGCGCCAGCAGCCAAGTAGAGAACACCGGGGAGCTGTTTTTT; CDR3aa: CASSQVENTGELFF
d_gene: .; v_gene: TRBV20-1; abundance: few; len: 14; j_gene: TRBJ2-1; CDR3nt: TGCAGTGCAAAAAGACCCGCGGGTAATAATGAGCAGTTCTTC; CDR3aa: CSAKRPAGNNEQFF
d_gene: .; v_gene: TRBV28; abundance: .; len: 14; j_gene: TRBJ1-2; CDR3nt: TGTGCCAGCAGTTCACCTCGGGGGAGCTATGGCTACACCTTC; CDR3aa: CASSSPRGSYGYTF
d_gene: .; v_gene: TRBV29-1; abundance: .; len: 13; j_gene: TRBJ2-1; CDR3nt: TGCAGCGTCCGGGTCCAAGATCACAATGAGCAGTTCTTC; CDR3aa: CSVRVQDHNEQFF
d_gene: TRBD1; v_gene: TRBV29-1; abundance: few; len: 11; j_gene: TRBJ2-7; CDR3nt: TGCAGCGCCAGACAGGGCAACGAGCAGTACTTC; CDR3aa: CSARQGNEQYF
d_gene: TRBD2; v_gene: TRBV6-4; abundance: few; len: 21; j_gene: TRBJ2-2; CDR3nt: TGTGCCAACAAAAGAGCGGGTGGACTAGCGGGCTATGCCTATAACACCGGGGAGCTGTTTTTT; CDR3aa: CANKRAGGLAGYAYNTGELFF
d_gene: TRBD2; v_gene: TRBV30; abundance: .; len: 14; j_gene: TRBJ2-4; CDR3nt: TGTGCCTGGAGTGTAGCGGGGCGCAAAAACATTCAGTACTTC; CDR3aa: CAWSVAGRKNIQYF
d_gene: .; v_gene: TRBV24-1; abundance: few; len: 15; j_gene: TRBJ2-5; CDR3nt: TGTGCCACCAGTGACCCGAGGGGCCTCCAAGAGACCCAGTACTTC; CDR3aa: CATSDPRGLQETQYF
d_gene: .; v_gene: TRBV20-1; abundance: .; len: 14; j_gene: TRBJ2-7; CDR3nt: TGCAGTGCTAGAGCCAGGCAGGCCGACTACGAGCAGTACTTC; CDR3aa: CSARARQADYEQYF
d_gene: .; v_gene: TRBV4-1; abundance: few; len: 16; j_gene: TRBJ2-2; CDR3nt: TGCGCCAGCAGTCAGACGGGGGCGGTCAGAATCGGGGAGCTGTTTTTT; CDR3aa: CASSQTGAVRIGELFF
d_gene: .; v_gene: TRBV7-3; abundance: few; len: 13; j_gene: TRBJ2-3; CDR3nt: TGTGCCAGCAGCCCCCACTCCACAGATACGCAGTATTTT; CDR3aa: CASSPHSTDTQYF
d_gene: TRBD2; v_gene: TRBV7-2; abundance: .; len: 14; j_gene: TRBJ2-1; CDR3nt: TGTGCCAGCAGCTTTTTTAGCGGGAATAATGAGCAGTTCTTC; CDR3aa: CASSFFSGNNEQFF
d_gene: .; v_gene: TRBV10-3; abundance: .; len: 14; j_gene: TRBJ2-1; CDR3nt: TGTGCCATCAGTGTACGGGACTCCAACAATGAGCAGTTCTTC; CDR3aa: CAISVRDSNNEQFF
d_gene: .; v_gene: TRBV12-3/TRBV12-4; abundance: .; len: 15; j_gene: TRBJ2-2; CDR3nt: TGTGCCAGCAGTTTCCACCAGGCGACCACCGGGGAGCTGTTTTTT; CDR3aa: CASSFHQATTGELFF
d_gene: .; v_gene: TRBV18; abundance: few; len: 17; j_gene: TRBJ2-2; CDR3nt: TGTGCCAGCTCACTCGATCCCCCAGGGTACGACACCGGGGAGCTGTTTTTT; CDR3aa: CASSLDPPGYDTGELFF
d_gene: .; v_gene: TRBV15; abundance: .; len: 17; j_gene: TRBJ2-2; CDR3nt: TGTGCCACCAGCAGAGTACGCGGGACAGTTTTCACCGGGGAGCTGTTTTTT; CDR3aa: CATSRVRGTVFTGELFF
d_gene: .; v_gene: TRBV5-1; abundance: .; len: 13; j_gene: TRBJ2-2; CDR3nt: TGCGCCAGCAGCCGAGGACAGACCGGGGAGCTGTTTTTT; CDR3aa: CASSRGQTGELFF
d_gene: TRBD2; v_gene: TRBV4-1; abundance: many; len: 13; j_gene: TRBJ2-7; CDR3nt: TGCGCCAGCAGCCCGAGCGGGGGTTACGAGCAGTACTTC; CDR3aa: CASSPSGGYEQYF
d_gene: .; v_gene: TRBV12-3/TRBV12-4; abundance: .; len: 12; j_gene: TRBJ2-1; CDR3nt: TGTGCCAGCAGTTTTTTCGGGAGTGAGCAGTTCTTC; CDR3aa: CASSFFGSEQFF
d_gene: TRBD2; v_gene: TRBV7-6; abundance: few; len: 16; j_gene: TRBJ2-3; CDR3nt: TGTGCCAGCACCCCGGGCGGGGGGGTTCTCACAGATACGCAGTATTTT; CDR3aa: CASTPGGGVLTDTQYF
d_gene: .; v_gene: TRBV3-1; abundance: .; len: 14; j_gene: TRBJ2-2; CDR3nt: TGTGCCAGCAGCCAAGCGGGAGACACCGGGGAGCTGTTTTTT; CDR3aa: CASSQAGDTGELFF
d_gene: TRBD1; v_gene: TRBV6-5; abundance: .; len: 15; j_gene: TRBJ1-2; CDR3nt: TGTGCCAGCAGTTACAACCAAGGGACAGGGGGTGGCTACACCTTC; CDR3aa: CASSYNQGTGGGYTF
d_gene: .; v_gene: TRBV7-9; abundance: .; len: 12; j_gene: TRBJ1-3; CDR3nt: TGTGCCAGCACCGTCCAAGGAAACACCATATATTTT; CDR3aa: CASTVQGNTIYF
d_gene: .; v_gene: TRBV7-8; abundance: few; len: 14; j_gene: TRBJ2-7; CDR3nt: TGTGCCAGCAGCTTAGTTTCCAGCTCCTACGAGCAGTACTTC; CDR3aa: CASSLVSSSYEQYF
d_gene: .; v_gene: TRBV28; abundance: few; len: 14; j_gene: TRBJ2-3; CDR3nt: TGTGCCAGCAGTTCGAGCGGGCCCACAGATAGGCAGTATTTT; CDR3aa: CASSSSGPTDRQYF
d_gene: .; v_gene: TRBV20-1; abundance: few; len: 13; j_gene: TRBJ2-3; CDR3nt: TGCAGTGCGACTTGGCAGAGCACAGATACGCAGTATTTT; CDR3aa: CSATWQSTDTQYF
d_gene: TRBD1; v_gene: TRBV28; abundance: .; len: 14; j_gene: TRBJ2-2; CDR3nt: TGTGCCAGCAGGAGGGACAGGGTCACCGGGGAGCTGTTTTTT; CDR3aa: CASRRDRVTGELFF
d_gene: TRBD1; v_gene: TRBV20-1; abundance: few; len: 15; j_gene: TRBJ2-3; CDR3nt: TGCAGTGCTTCCTGGACAGGGCGAGGCACAGATACGCAGTATTTT; CDR3aa: CSASWTGRGTDTQYF
d_gene: .; v_gene: TRBV7-8; abundance: .; len: 14; j_gene: TRBJ2-7; CDR3nt: TGTGCCAGCAGCTTAGGCTTATCAAACTACGAGCAGTACTTC; CDR3aa: CASSLGLSNYEQYF
d_gene: .; v_gene: TRBV3-1; abundance: few; len: 14; j_gene: TRBJ1-1; CDR3nt: TGTGCCAGCAGCCCGACTCTCTACGGTACTGAAGCTTTCTTT; CDR3aa: CASSPTLYGTEAFF
d_gene: .; v_gene: TRBV18; abundance: few; len: 14; j_gene: TRBJ2-2; CDR3nt: TGTGCCAGCTCACCACCCGGGGGAACCGGGGAGCTGTTTTTT; CDR3aa: CASSPPGGTGELFF
d_gene: .; v_gene: TRBV29-1; abundance: .; len: 13; j_gene: TRBJ1-2; CDR3nt: TGCAGCGTTGATTTGGGGGGAGGGTATGGCTACACCTTC; CDR3aa: CSVDLGGGYGYTF
d_gene: .; v_gene: TRBV28; abundance: many; len: 14; j_gene: TRBJ2-7; CDR3nt: TGTGCCAGCAGTCAGTTGTTGACACATACCGAGCAGTACTTC; CDR3aa: CASSQLLTHTEQYF
d_gene: .; v_gene: TRBV4-3; abundance: few; len: 17; j_gene: TRBJ1-3; CDR3nt: TGCGCCAGCAGCCAAGACGGCAGGGGTCTGGCTGGAAACACCATATATTTT; CDR3aa: CASSQDGRGLAGNTIYF
d_gene: TRBD2; v_gene: TRBV12-3/TRBV12-4; abundance: .; len: 16; j_gene: TRBJ2-2; CDR3nt: TGTGCCAGCAGTAGAAAAGCGGGAGGGCCCACCGGGGAGCTGTTTTTT; CDR3aa: CASSRKAGGPTGELFF
d_gene: TRBD1; v_gene: TRBV24-1; abundance: .; len: 16; j_gene: TRBJ2-1; CDR3nt: TGTGCCACCAGTGACCTCGGGACAGGGGGCCAGGATGAGCAGTTCTTC; CDR3aa: CATSDLGTGGQDEQFF
d_gene: TRBD2; v_gene: TRBV4-3; abundance: .; len: 15; j_gene: TRBJ2-1; CDR3nt: TGCGCCAGCAGCTATAGCGGGAGGGCCTTGAATGAGCAGTTCTTC; CDR3aa: CASSYSGRALNEQFF
d_gene: TRBD1; v_gene: TRBV7-7; abundance: few; len: 16; j_gene: TRBJ2-2; CDR3nt: TGTGCCAGCAGCTTAGGGACAGGGGTCTTCACCGGGGAGCTGTTTTTT; CDR3aa: CASSLGTGVFTGELFF
d_gene: .; v_gene: TRBV4-1; abundance: .; len: 15; j_gene: TRBJ1-2; CDR3nt: TGCGCCAGCAGCCCGGCCCGGGGTCCCCTCTATGGCTACACCTTC; CDR3aa: CASSPARGPLYGYTF
d_gene: .; v_gene: TRBV1; abundance: .; len: 23; j_gene: TRBJ1-5; CDR3nt: .; CDR3aa: CTSSQDELGQGTKWALGNQPQHF
d_gene: .; v_gene: TRBV12-3/TRBV12-4; abundance: many; len: 15; j_gene: TRBJ1-1; CDR3nt: TGTGCCAGCAGGGCCGGGAGGGTTATGAACACTGAAGCTTTCTTT; CDR3aa: CASRAGRVMNTEAFF
d_gene: .; v_gene: TRBV12-3/TRBV12-4; abundance: .; len: 15; j_gene: TRBJ2-1; CDR3nt: TGTGCCAGCAGTTTCCGGGGGAAACCGGGCAATGAGCAGTTCTTC; CDR3aa: CASSFRGKPGNEQFF
d_gene: .; v_gene: TRBV5-1; abundance: few; len: 14; j_gene: TRBJ2-3; CDR3nt: TGCGCCAGCAGCTTGGGCAGGGCCGCAGATACGCAGTATTTT; CDR3aa: CASSLGRAADTQYF
d_gene: .; v_gene: TRBV10-3; abundance: few; len: 11; j_gene: TRBJ2-2; CDR3nt: TGTGCCATCACTAGGGACGGGGAGCTGTTTTTT; CDR3aa: CAITRDGELFF
d_gene: .; v_gene: TRBV5-4; abundance: few; len: 20; j_gene: TRBJ2-2; CDR3nt: TGTGCCAGCAGCTTGCTAAGGGGTGGCGGACTACACACAAACACCGGGGAGCTGTTTTTT; CDR3aa: CASSLLRGGGLHTNTGELFF
d_gene: .; v_gene: TRBV20-1; abundance: few; len: 12; j_gene: TRBJ1-1; CDR3nt: TGCAGTGCTAGATTCAGGATCACTGAAGCTTTCTTT; CDR3aa: CSARFRITEAFF